These 14 T cell receptor beta chains were all obtained from the same sample, sequenced in a study of blood T cell repertoires in COVID-19. Method: immunoSEQ multiplex PCR; TCRdb's copy keeps in-frame clones and lacks some. The sample shows 300,000 or so clones, approximately 93% of them seen only once. What was sequenced was peripheral blood. These receptors originate from a woman aged 25-40 years with COVID-19, enrolled during active disease.

The J gene is TRBJ2-1, the V gene TRBV24-1, with TRBD2 matching over 12 bases. This CDR3 has 13 residues. In germline, CDR1 is KGHDR, CDR2 SFDVKD. The J segment lost 6 bases and the V segment lost 9 bases, leaving 2 bases of the junction unmatched. The CDR3 loop reads CATGLAGSNEQFF. The DNA of the CDR3 is TGTGCCACCGGACTAGCGGGAAGCAATGAGCAGTTCTTC.

The chain joins TRBV6-6 to TRBJ2-7; 8 bases are a match to TRBD1. The CDR3 is made up of 16 amino acids. V lost 3 bases, J lost 6 bases, and 13 bases stayed unmatched. The germline gives CDR1 MNHNY, CDR2 SVGAGI (reference sequence). The CDR3 is CASSYGTGPLFTEQYF. The DNA for the CDR3 is TGTGCCAGCAGTTATGGGACAGGTCCCCTGTTTACCGAGCAGTACTTC.

The chain carries TRBV28 and TRBJ2-7; possibly TRBD1 for D (6 bases). CDR1 is MDHEN, CDR2 SYDVKM, per germline. V shed 8 bases and J shed 0 bases, with 11 bases lying between them. The CDR3 is 13 residues long. CDR3 in DNA: TGTGCCAGCGAAGGACAGAGCTCCTACGAGCAGTACTTC. It codes for CASEGQSSYEQYF.

This clone was picked up one time. The V gene is TRBV30, the J gene TRBJ1-3; 7 nucleotides match TRBD1. Germline assignment: CDR1 GTSNPN and CDR2 SVGIG (reference sequence). The CDR3 is made up of 13 amino acids. J lost 8 bases, V lost 0 bases, and 4 bases had no gene match. CDR3 sequence (DNA): TGTGCCTGGAGTGTAGGAGGGGGCGACACCATATATTTT. Translated: CAWSVGGGDTIYF.

The V gene is TRBV3-1 (or the pseudogene TRBV3-2), the J gene TRBJ2-5; TRBD2 matches at 13 bases. CDR1 is LGHDT, CDR2 YNNKEL, per germline (reference sequence). The trim removed 4 bases at V and 1 base at J, leaving 3 bases unmatched. The CDR3 totals 16 residues. The CDR3 DNA sequence: TGTGCCAGCAGCCTGGGACTAGCGGGAACCCAAGAGACCCAGTACTTC. Translated, it gives CASSLGLAGTQETQYF.

The table lists this clone with a count of one. This sequence joins TRBV29-1 and TRBJ2-1; 11 positions match TRBD2. V lost 7 bases, J lost 5 bases, and 7 bases stayed unmatched. The CDR3 consists of 14 residues. CDR1 and CDR2 (germline): SQVTM, ANQGSEA. The CDR3 is CSGTLAGGHNEQFF. The CDR3 bases are TGCAGCGGCACCCTAGCGGGAGGCCACAATGAGCAGTTCTTC.

This clone was detected once. The chain joins TRBV21-1 to TRBJ1-1; the table's D call, TRBD1, was not checked against the DNA. TRBV21-1 is recorded as a pseudogene. This CDR3 spans 14 amino acids. The CDR3 loop is CASRPGQKNTEAFF. The CDR3, as DNA: TGTGCCAGCCGTCCGGGACAGAAGAACACTGAAGCTTTCTTT.

In nucleotides, the CDR3 is TGTGCCAGCAGGATTAGCGGGGGCCATACGCAGTATTTT. It is translated as CASRISGGHTQYF. The V call is TRBV28, the J call TRBJ2-3; TRBD2 matches at 9 bases. V was clipped by 6 bases and J by 7 bases; unmatched bases: 5. This CDR3 has 13 residues. CDR1 is MDHEN, CDR2 SYDVKM, per germline.

This clone occurred once. The chain carries TRBV27 and TRBJ1-6; D gene ambiguous. Germline V CDR1 and CDR2: MNHEY, SMNVEV (reference sequence). The CDR3 is 13 residues long. V was trimmed by 2 bases and J by 9 bases, leaving 8 bases between them. CDR3 sequence (DNA): TGTGCCAGCAGTTTAAGCATAGTTTCACCCCTCCACTTT. Translated: CASSLSIVSPLHF.

The J gene is TRBJ1-2, the V gene TRBV15, with 9 nucleotides matching TRBD1. J was trimmed by 6 bases and V by 3 bases; bases with no gene match: 14. This CDR3 comprises 17 residues. Germline CDR1 reads LNHNV; CDR2 reads YYDKDF (reference sequence). The CDR3 loop reads CATSSPGTGRGYDGYTF. The CDR3 coding sequence is TGTGCCACCAGCAGTCCCGGGACAGGGCGGGGGTATGATGGCTACACCTTC.

This chain connects TRBV21-1 to TRBJ1-1. TRBV21-1 corresponds to a pseudogene. The CDR3 has 15 amino acids. DNA for the CDR3: TGTGCCAGCAGCAAAGTCGCCGGAGGGGACACTGAAGCTTTCTTT. Its translation: CASSKVAGGDTEAFF.

J is TRBJ2-7 and V is TRBV28; 8 nucleotides agree with TRBD1. The CDR3 covers 12 residues. Germline V lookup: CDR1 MDHEN, CDR2 SYDVKM. V trimming: 11 bases; J trimming: 2 bases; junction bases outside the gene matches: 5. The chain's CDR3 is CALGTGAYEQYF. CDR3 sequence (DNA): TGTGCCTTAGGGACAGGCGCCTACGAGCAGTACTTC.

This clone showed up just once. The rearrangement joins TRBV29-1 to TRBJ2-3; 7 bases fit TRBD1. Germline CDR1 and CDR2: SQVTM and ANQGSEA. This CDR3 comprises 13 residues. The trim removed 3 bases at V and 8 bases at J, leaving 8 bases unmatched. The CDR3 spells CSVEGDSASTQYF. The CDR3 coding sequence is TGCAGCGTTGAGGGGGACAGCGCCTCTACGCAGTATTTT.

This clone has a single count. The V call is TRBV7-9, the J call TRBJ2-1, with D unresolved. The germline V gene encodes CDR1 SEHNR and CDR2 FQNEAQ (reference sequence). The CDR3 length is 12 residues. V shed 1 base and J shed 9 bases, with 7 bases lying between them. DNA for the CDR3: TGTGCCAGCAGCTTAGGAGGTACTGAGCAGTTCTTC. Translated, it gives CASSLGGTEQFF.